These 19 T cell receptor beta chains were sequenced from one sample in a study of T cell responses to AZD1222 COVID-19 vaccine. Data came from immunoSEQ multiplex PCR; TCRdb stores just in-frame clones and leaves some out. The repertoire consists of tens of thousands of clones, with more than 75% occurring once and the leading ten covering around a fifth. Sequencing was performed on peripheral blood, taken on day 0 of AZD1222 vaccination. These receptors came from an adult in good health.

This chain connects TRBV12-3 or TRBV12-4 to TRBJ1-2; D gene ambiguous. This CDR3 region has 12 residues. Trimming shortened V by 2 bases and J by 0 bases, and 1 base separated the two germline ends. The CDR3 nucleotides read TGTGCCAGCAGTTTATCTAACTATGGCTACACCTTC. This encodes CASSLSNYGYTF.

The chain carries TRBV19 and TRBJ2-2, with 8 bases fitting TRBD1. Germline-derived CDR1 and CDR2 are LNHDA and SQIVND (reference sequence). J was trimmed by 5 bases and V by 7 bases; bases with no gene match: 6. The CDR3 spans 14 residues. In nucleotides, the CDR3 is TGTGCCAGTACCCAGGGGGCGGGAACCGGGGAGCTGTTTTTT. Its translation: CASTQGAGTGELFF.

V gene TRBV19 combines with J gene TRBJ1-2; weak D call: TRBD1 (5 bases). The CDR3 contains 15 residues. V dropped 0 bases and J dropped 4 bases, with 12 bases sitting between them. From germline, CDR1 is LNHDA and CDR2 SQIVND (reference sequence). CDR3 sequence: CASSIEGGGSYGYTF. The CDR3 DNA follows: TGTGCCAGTAGTATAGAAGGTGGGGGTAGCTATGGCTACACCTTC.

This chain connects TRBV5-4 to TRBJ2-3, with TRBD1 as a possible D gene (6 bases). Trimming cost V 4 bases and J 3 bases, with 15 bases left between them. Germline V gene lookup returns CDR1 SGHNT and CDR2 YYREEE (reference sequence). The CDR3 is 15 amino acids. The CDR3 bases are TGTGCCAGCAGCACTAGACAGGTTAGGACAGATACGCAGTATTTT. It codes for CASSTRQVRTDTQYF. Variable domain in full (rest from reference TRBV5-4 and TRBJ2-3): ETGVTQSPTHLIKTRGQQVTLRCSSQSGHNTVSWYQQALGQGPQFIFQYYREEENGRGNFPPRFSGLQFPNYSSELNVNALELDDSALYLCASSTRQVRTDTQYFGPGTRLTVL.

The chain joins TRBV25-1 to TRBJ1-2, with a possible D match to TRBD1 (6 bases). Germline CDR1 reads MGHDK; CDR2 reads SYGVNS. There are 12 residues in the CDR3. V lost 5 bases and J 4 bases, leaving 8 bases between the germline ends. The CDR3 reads CASSPQGYGYTF. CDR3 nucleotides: TGTGCCAGCAGTCCACAGGGCTATGGCTACACCTTC.

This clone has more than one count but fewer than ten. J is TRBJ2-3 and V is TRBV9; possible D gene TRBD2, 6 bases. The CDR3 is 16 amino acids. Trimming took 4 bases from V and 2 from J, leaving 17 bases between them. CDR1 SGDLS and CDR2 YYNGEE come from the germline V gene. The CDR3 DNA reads TGTGCCAGCAGCCCCGGGACTGCAGTTTCCACAGATACGCAGTATTTT. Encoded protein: CASSPGTAVSTDTQYF.

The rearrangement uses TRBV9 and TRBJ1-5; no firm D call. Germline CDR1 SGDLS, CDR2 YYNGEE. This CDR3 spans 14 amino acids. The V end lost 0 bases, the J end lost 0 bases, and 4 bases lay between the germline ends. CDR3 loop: CASSVDYSNQPQHF. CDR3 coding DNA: TGTGCCAGCAGCGTAGATTATAGCAATCAGCCCCAGCATTTT.

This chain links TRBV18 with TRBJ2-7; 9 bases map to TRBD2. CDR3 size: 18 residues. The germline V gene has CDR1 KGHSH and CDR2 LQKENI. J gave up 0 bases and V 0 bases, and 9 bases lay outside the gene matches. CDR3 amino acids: CASSPPYPSGESSYEQYF. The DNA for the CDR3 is TGTGCCAGCTCACCACCATATCCTAGCGGGGAGAGCTCCTACGAGCAGTACTTC.

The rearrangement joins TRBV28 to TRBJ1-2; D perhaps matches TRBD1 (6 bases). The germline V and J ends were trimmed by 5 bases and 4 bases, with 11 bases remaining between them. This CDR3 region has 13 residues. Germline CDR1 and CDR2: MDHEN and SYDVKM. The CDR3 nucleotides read TGTGCCAGCAGTCTTGTGACAGGCTATGGCTACACCTTC. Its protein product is CASSLVTGYGYTF.

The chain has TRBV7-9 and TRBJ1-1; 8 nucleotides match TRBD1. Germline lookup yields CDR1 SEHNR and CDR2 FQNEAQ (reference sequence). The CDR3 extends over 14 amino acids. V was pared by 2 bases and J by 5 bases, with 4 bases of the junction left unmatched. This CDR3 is CASSLQGARTEAFF. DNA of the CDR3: TGTGCCAGCAGCTTACAGGGGGCGAGGACTGAAGCTTTCTTT.

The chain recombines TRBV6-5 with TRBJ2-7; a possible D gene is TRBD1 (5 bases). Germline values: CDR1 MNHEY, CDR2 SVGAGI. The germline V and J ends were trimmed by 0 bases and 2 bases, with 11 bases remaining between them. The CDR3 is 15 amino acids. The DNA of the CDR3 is TGTGCCAGCAGTTACTCTTCAGGGCCGACCTACGAGCAGTACTTC. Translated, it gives CASSYSSGPTYEQYF.

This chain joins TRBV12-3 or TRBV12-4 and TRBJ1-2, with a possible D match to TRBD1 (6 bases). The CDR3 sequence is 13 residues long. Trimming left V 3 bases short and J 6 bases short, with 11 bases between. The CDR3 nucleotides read TGTGCCAGCAGTTTCGGCAGGGGCAATGGCTACACCTTC. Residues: CASSFGRGNGYTF.

The CDR3 DNA reads TGCGCCAGCAGCCAAACCGGGGCCTATTCTGGAAACACCATATATTTT. Translating gives CASSQTGAYSGNTIYF. This chain connects TRBV4-1 to TRBJ1-3; perhaps TRBD1 as D (5 bases). The CDR3 covers 16 residues. Germline CDR1 reads MGHRA; CDR2 reads YSYEKL. The ends were cut back, 2 bases at V and 1 base at J, with 12 bases in the middle.

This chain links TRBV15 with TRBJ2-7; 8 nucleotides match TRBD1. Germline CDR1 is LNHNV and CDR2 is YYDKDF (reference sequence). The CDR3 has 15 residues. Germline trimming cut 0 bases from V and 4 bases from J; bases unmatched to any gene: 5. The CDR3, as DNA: TGTGCCACCAGCAGAGAGAGGACAGGGTCTTACGAGCAGTACTTC. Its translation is CATSRERTGSYEQYF.

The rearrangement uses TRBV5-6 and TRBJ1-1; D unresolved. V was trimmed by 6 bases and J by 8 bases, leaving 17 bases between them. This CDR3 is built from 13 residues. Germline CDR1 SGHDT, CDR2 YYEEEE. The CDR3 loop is CASTRIGLAEAFF. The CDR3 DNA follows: TGTGCCAGCACCCGGATCGGGTTGGCAGAAGCTTTCTTT.

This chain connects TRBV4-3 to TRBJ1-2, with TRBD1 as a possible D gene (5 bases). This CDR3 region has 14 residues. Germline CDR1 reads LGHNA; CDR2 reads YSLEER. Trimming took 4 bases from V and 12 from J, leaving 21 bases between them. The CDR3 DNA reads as TGCGCCAGCAGCCCTCAGGTCCAGGGTGGGTCAAACACCTTC. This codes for CASSPQVQGGSNTF.

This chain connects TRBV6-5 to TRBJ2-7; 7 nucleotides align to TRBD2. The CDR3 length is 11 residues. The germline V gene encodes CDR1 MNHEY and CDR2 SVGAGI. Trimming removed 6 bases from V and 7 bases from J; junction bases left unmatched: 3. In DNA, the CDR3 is TGTGCCAGCAGGGGAGCGGGGGAGCAGTACTTC. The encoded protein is CASRGAGEQYF.

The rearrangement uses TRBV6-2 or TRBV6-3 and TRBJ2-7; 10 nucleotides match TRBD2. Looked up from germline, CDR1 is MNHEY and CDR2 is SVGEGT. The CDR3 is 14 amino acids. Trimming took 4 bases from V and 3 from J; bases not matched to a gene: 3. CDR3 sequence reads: CASSSSGGFYEQYF. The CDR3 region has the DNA TGTGCCAGCAGTTCTAGCGGGGGATTCTACGAGCAGTACTTC.

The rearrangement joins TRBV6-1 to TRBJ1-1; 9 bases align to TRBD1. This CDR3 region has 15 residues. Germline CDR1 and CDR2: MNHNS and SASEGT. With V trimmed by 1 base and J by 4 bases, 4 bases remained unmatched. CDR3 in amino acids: CASSEGTGAVTEAFF. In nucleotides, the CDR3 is TGTGCCAGCAGTGAAGGGACAGGGGCGGTCACTGAAGCTTTCTTT.